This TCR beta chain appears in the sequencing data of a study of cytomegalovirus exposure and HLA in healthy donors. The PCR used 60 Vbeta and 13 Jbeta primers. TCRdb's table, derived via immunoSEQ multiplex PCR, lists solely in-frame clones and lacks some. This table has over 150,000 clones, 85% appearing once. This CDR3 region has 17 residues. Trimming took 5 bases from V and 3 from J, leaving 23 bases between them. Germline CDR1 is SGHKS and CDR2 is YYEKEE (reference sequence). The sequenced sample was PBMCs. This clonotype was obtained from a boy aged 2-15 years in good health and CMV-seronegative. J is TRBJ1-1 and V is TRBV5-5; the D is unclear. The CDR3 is CASRPFPRTNGDTEAFF. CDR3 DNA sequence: TGTGCCAGCAGGCCCTTTCCGAGGACTAATGGGGACACTGAAGCTTTCTTT.